This record covers a single TCR beta chain. Its matching antigen is unknown. Cells designated naive CD8 were CD45RO-negative and were positively selected for CCR7, with terminally differentiated effector memory CD45RA+ cells excluded. The germline gives CDR1 SGHVS, CDR2 FNYEAQ. The CDR3 runs to 16 residues. The V and J ends lost 5 bases and 2 bases, in that order; junction bases with no gene match: 6. These data belong to a study of shared clonotypes between healthy human individuals. Study findings and constraints: Donor scarcity curtailed the genetic and exposure-history diversity represented herein. Clonotype sharing across several donors was observed for around 5% of naive CD4 clonotypes. Non-shared clonotypes showed lower generation probabilities than clonotypes common to all four donors. Generally, naive subsets came out with larger estimated richness than memory subsets.

Profiled with immunoSEQ multiplex PCR; TCRdb holds only in-frame clones, not every one. The sample lists 450,000 to 700,000 clones, 95% occurring once. Input material: naive CD8+ T cells sorted from blood. The source is a woman under 40 in good health. The rearrangement links TRBV7-6 to TRBJ2-1, with 10 bases identical to TRBD2. CDR3 in DNA: TGTGCCAGCAGCCCAGAAACTAGCGGGGCCTACAATGAGCAGTTCTTC. Its translation is CASSPETSGAYNEQFF.